The clone carrying this T cell receptor (beta chain) was detected ten times or more. Its antigen is still unknown. The data stem from a study of CD8 T cells in ankylosing spondylitis. Study findings and constraints: A TCR beta motif made of eight highly homologous variants seemed typical of ankylosing spondylitis blood. CD8+ disease-linked clones were present at relatively low frequencies in blood.

The CDR3 consists of 13 residues. V was cut by 5 bases and J by 3 bases, with 10 bases left in between. Germline V gives CDR1 SQVTM, CDR2 ANQGSEA. Molecular-barcoded quantitative 5'-RACE produced these TCR beta libraries. TCRdb processed the 5' RACE reads anew with MiXCR; each CDR3 protein has one entry. This table has about 190,000 distinct CDR3 sequences, 10% to 15% appearing once. The source material was blood, either unsorted or a sorted T cell fraction (not recorded which). The clonotype was recovered from a female donor with ankylosing spondylitis or in good health (not recorded which). The chain combines TRBV29-1 with TRBJ1-4, with a tentative D call TRBD1 (6 bases). Here the CDR3 reads CSVREGANEKLFF. In DNA form, the CDR3 reads TGCAGCGTTCGTGAGGGGGCTAATGAAAAACTGTTTTTT.